The sequence of this T cell receptor (beta chain) was determined in a study of human T cells and chemical hapten exposure. In the study overall: Patch testing placed 0.01% DPC on the upper back, with readings at 6 days. General study points: Because all patients had alopecia, their immune responses might differ from healthy ones. Following DPC sensitization, TCRs present above 1 in 1000 frequency showed no change.

The CDR3 is 11 amino acids. The germline CDR1 and CDR2 sequences are SEHNR and FQNEAQ (reference sequence). Note on this clonotype: Its antigen is undetermined. At one end, the junction sequence differs from germline, possibly due to a read error.

Time point described: patch test 1, 2 weeks after DPC sensitization. Treatment denoted: therapeutic diphenylcyclopropenone sensitization with weekly scalp DPC. In the study's own analysis: Samples held a median of roughly 100,000 TCRs, range roughly 20,000–690,600. TCRdb processed the RACE reads anew with MiXCR; each CDR3 protein has one entry. The V and J calls come from TCRdb's annotation, not from the publication. The table lists about 380,000 distinct CDR3 sequences, 4% to 5.5% of them singletons. This chain connects TRBV7-9 to TRBJ1-3; D remains unclear. Sequenced material: whole blood, taken in connection with sensitization to the hapten diphenylcyclopropenone (DPC). The clonotype originates from a woman aged 45 to 65 with alopecia areata. Some clones in this sample may be carry-over from other donors' samples. CDR3 coding DNA: TGCACCCTCGCCTCTGGAAACACCATATATTTT. Translation: CTLASGNTIYF. The full variable domain, with the rest looked up from reference TRBV7-9 and TRBJ1-3, is DTGVSQNPRHKITKRGQNVTFRCDPISEHNRLYWYRQTLGQGPEFLTYFQNEAQLEKSRLLSDRFSAERPKGSFSTLEIQRTEQGDSAMYLCTLASGNTIYFGEGSWLTVV.